A selection of T cell receptor beta chains follows, all from one sample in a study of blood T cell repertoires in COVID-19. Generated by immunoSEQ multiplex PCR, the TCRdb table keeps only in-frame clones and is missing some. The sample has 380,000 or so clones, approximately 77% seen once. Sequencing was carried out using peripheral blood. Receptors originate from a human donor with acute or convalescent COVID-19. The donor label of this sample is uncertain. The CDR3 runs from the conserved cysteine through the conserved F or W.

18	TRBV3-1/TRBV3-2	TRBJ1-5	CASSHQGQGARIHQPQHF
15	TRBV2	TRBJ1-2	CASSEEAGMTYGYTF
14	TRBV2	TRBJ1-5	CASCLGHSNQPQHF
13	TRBV12-3/TRBV12-4	TRBJ2-7	CASSPYRGDEQYF
12	TRBV29-1	TRBJ2-5	CSVDRGQETQYF
14	TRBV30	TRBJ1-5	CAWSGIGSNQPQHF
15	TRBV7-9	TRBJ2-5	CASSFPRTGGETQYF
12	TRBV12-3/TRBV12-4	TRBJ2-7	CASSIAGTSLYF
14	TRBV5-1	TRBJ1-5	CASSTGDGGQPQHF
15	TRBV6-6	TRBJ1-5	CASSYVQGSNQPQHF
14	TRBV28	TRBJ1-2	CASSLLVGEGGYTF
14	TRBV5-1	TRBJ1-6	CASSHGQGFSPLHF
15	TRBV27	TRBJ2-1	CASSLMTSGSNEQFF
13	TRBV7-9	TRBJ2-1	CASSLYDWNEQFF
13	TRBV29-1	TRBJ2-2	CSVDRQGTGELFF
16	TRBV18	TRBJ1-1	CASSPLDVYGGTEAFF
15	TRBV7-8	TRBJ1-2	CASSPQEIGVYGYTF
11	TRBV29-1	TRBJ2-1	CSVGSLNEQFF
14	TRBV6-5	TRBJ2-1	CASKSGGRGNEQFF
13	TRBV5-1	TRBJ1-1	CASSLASVTEAFF
15	TRBV7-9	TRBJ1-1	CASSLARQGDTEAFF
13	TRBV9	TRBJ1-2	CASSAALRDGYTF
16	TRBV30	TRBJ1-4	CAWSVLGFQTNEKLFF
16	TRBV3-1/TRBV3-2	TRBJ1-1	CASSQVRGRGDTEAFF
14	TRBV6-5	TRBJ1-1	CASSTGTGYAEAFF
14	TRBV28	TRBJ1-2	CASSVRRPPYGYTF
16	TRBV14	TRBJ2-3	CASSQELPRGTDTQYF
15	TRBV3-1/TRBV3-2	TRBJ2-7	CASSLRGSPPYEQYF
16	TRBV18	TRBJ1-2	CASSHQGQQINYGYTF
14	TRBV30	TRBJ2-7	CAWSAGQGGREQYF
17	TRBV6-1	TRBJ1-1	CASSDYRQGKSRTEAFF
15	TRBV19	TRBJ2-7	CASSRDGSVSYEQYF
13	TRBV30	TRBJ2-1	CAWSALGGGEQFF
15	TRBV3-1/TRBV3-2	TRBJ2-1	CASRTNLYHDNEQFF
15	TRBV19	TRBJ2-1	CASQATLTVGVEQFF